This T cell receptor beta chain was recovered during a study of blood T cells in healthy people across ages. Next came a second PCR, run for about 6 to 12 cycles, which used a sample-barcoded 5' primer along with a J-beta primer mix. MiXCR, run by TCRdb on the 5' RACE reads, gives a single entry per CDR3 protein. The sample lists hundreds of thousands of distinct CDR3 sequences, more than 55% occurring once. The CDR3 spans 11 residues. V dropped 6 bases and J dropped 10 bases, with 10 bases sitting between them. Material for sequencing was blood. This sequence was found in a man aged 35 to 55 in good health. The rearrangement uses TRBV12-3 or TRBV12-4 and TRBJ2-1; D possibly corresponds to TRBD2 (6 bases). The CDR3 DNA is TGTGCCAGCAGGACTACTAGCGAGCAGTTCTTC. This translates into CASRTTSEQFF.